One and the same sample provided the 20 T cell receptor beta chains below, sequenced in a study of blood T cell repertoires in COVID-19. Repertoires were generated with immunoSEQ multiplex PCR, while TCRdb's copy carries only in-frame clones and drops some. The table includes approximately 250,000 clones, just under 85% detected once. The sample comprised peripheral blood. All receptors derive from a man between 45 and 60 years old with acute or convalescent COVID-19.

The rearrangement uses TRBV6-5 and TRBJ2-5; D may be TRBD2 (7 bases). The CDR3 totals 15 residues. V lost 2 bases and J lost 5, with 15 bases in between. Germline CDR1 MNHEY, CDR2 SVGAGI. CDR3 residues: CASSYPYGGPETQYF. In DNA, the CDR3 is TGTGCCAGCAGTTACCCCTACGGGGGGCCGGAGACCCAGTACTTC.

V is TRBV5-6 and J is TRBJ2-2, with TRBD1 matching over 8 bases. There are 15 residues in the CDR3. Germline CDR1 SGHDT, CDR2 YYEEEE. J was trimmed by 5 bases and V by 2 bases; bases with no gene match: 5. CDR3 bases: TGTGCCAGCAGCTTCCAGGGGGCATGGACCGGGGAGCTGTTTTTT. Its protein is CASSFQGAWTGELFF.

This chain uses TRBV5-8 with TRBJ1-2, with D perhaps matching TRBD1 (6 bases). Germline V gene sequence: CDR1 SGHTS, CDR2 YDEGEE. This CDR3 is 12 amino acids long. V lost 6 bases to trimming and J lost 7 bases, with 13 bases between them. The DNA of the CDR3 is TGTGCCAGCATGCAGGGGCGGCCTGGCTACACCTTC. It specifies CASMQGRPGYTF.

The rearrangement uses TRBV5-5 and TRBJ1-5; possibly TRBD1 for D (5 bases). Trimming left V 1 base short and J 1 base short, with 9 bases between. Germline V gene data show CDR1 as SGHKS and CDR2 as YYEKEE (reference sequence). There are 15 residues in the CDR3. The CDR3 spells CASSLLGASNQPQHF. The DNA of the CDR3 is TGTGCCAGCAGCTTGCTTGGGGCCAGCAATCAGCCCCAGCATTTT.

V gene TRBV6-6 combines with J gene TRBJ1-2, with TRBD1 identical over 9 bases. The CDR3 has 15 amino acids. V dropped 2 bases and J dropped 7; count of bases not matched to a gene: 8. Germline assignment: CDR1 MNHNY and CDR2 SVGAGI (reference sequence). CDR3 sequence (DNA): TGTGCCAGCAGTTACCGCGGACAGGGGTTAGGTGGCTACACCTTC. Its protein product is CASSYRGQGLGGYTF.

This CDR3 reads CASSRLALQETQYF. The CDR3 DNA reads as TGTGCCAGCAGCCGACTAGCCTTACAAGAGACCCAGTACTTC. This chain connects TRBV7-8 to TRBJ2-5, with 7 bases matching TRBD2. V lost 5 bases, J lost 2 bases, and 5 bases stayed unmatched. Germline V gives CDR1 SGHVS, CDR2 FQNEAQ. This CDR3 region has 14 residues. Full variable domain (missing parts from reference TRBV7-8 and TRBJ2-5): GAGVSQSPRYKVAKRGQDVALRCDPISGHVSLFWYQQALGQGPEFLTYFQNEAQLDKSGLPSDRFFAERPEGSVSTLKIQRTQQEDSAVYLCASSRLALQETQYFGPGTRLLVL.

The CDR3 DNA reads as TGTGCCAGCAGCCATCGAACACCCTCCTATAATTCACCCCTCCACTTT. This sequence encodes CASSHRTPSYNSPLHF. V and J are TRBV14 and TRBJ1-6; no clear D gene. This CDR3 is 16 amino acids long. The germline V and J ends were trimmed by 3 bases and 0 bases, with 9 bases remaining between them. CDR1 is SGHDN and CDR2 is FVKESK in the germline V gene.

The chain carries TRBV20-1 and TRBJ2-7; D is ambiguous. The V gene lost 5 bases and the J gene lost 5 bases, with 7 bases spanning the gap. This CDR3 is 10 amino acids long. The germline gives CDR1 DFQATT, CDR2 SNEGSKA (reference sequence). CDR3 amino acids: CSAQANEQYF. CDR3 DNA sequence: TGCAGTGCTCAGGCCAACGAGCAGTACTTC.

The chain carries TRBV7-9 and TRBJ1-3; D is perhaps TRBD1 (5 bases). This CDR3 has 15 residues. Germline CDR1 reads SEHNR; CDR2 reads FQNEAQ (reference sequence). Trimming pared 3 bases from V and 2 bases from J, leaving 11 bases between. The CDR3 region has the DNA TGTGCCAGCAGCTTGGGAGGGACTCCTGGAAACACCATATATTTT. This codes for CASSLGGTPGNTIYF.

The V gene is TRBV6-2 or TRBV6-3, the J gene TRBJ1-5; 9 positions match TRBD1. This CDR3 has 17 residues. Trimming cost V 5 bases and J 6 bases; bases outside gene matches: 14. Germline values: CDR1 MNHEY, CDR2 SVGEGT. In DNA, the CDR3 is TGTGCCAGCAGTCCATCTAAGATAGACAGGGGGGCTCAGCCCCAGCATTTT. Translation: CASSPSKIDRGAQPQHF.

This clone was counted a single time. The chain couples TRBV6-5 to TRBJ2-7; TRBD1 matches 8 bases. The germline V gene has CDR1 MNHEY and CDR2 SVGAGI. V lost 6 bases, J lost 0 bases, and 7 bases stayed unmatched. CDR3 length equals 15 residues. The CDR3 nucleotides read TGTGCCAGCAGACCCGACAGGGGAAGCTCCTACGAGCAGTACTTC. Translation: CASRPDRGSSYEQYF.

The chain is built from TRBV19 and TRBJ1-6, with TRBD1 matching over 7 bases. Losses at the gene ends were 4 bases for V and 10 bases for J; bases not matched to a gene: 7. The germline V gene has CDR1 LNHDA and CDR2 SQIVND (reference sequence). The CDR3 length is 14 residues. The CDR3 is CASSTDRDQSPLHF. Here the CDR3 DNA reads TGTGCCAGTAGTACAGACAGGGATCAATCACCCCTCCACTTT.

The chain combines TRBV27 with TRBJ2-7; no reliable D call. The CDR3 runs 11 residues. V was pared by 5 bases and J by 3 bases, with 5 bases between. Germline V lookup: CDR1 MNHEY, CDR2 SMNVEV (reference sequence). CDR3 region: CASSPRYEQYF. The CDR3 DNA follows: TGTGCCAGCAGTCCCCGCTACGAGCAGTACTTC.

This clone turned up a few times. The J gene is TRBJ2-3, the V gene TRBV3-1 (or the pseudogene TRBV3-2); D might be TRBD2 (6 bases). In germline, CDR1 is LGHDT, CDR2 YNNKEL (reference sequence). V shed 1 base and J shed 0 bases, with 14 bases lying between them. This CDR3 is built from 17 residues. The CDR3 DNA follows: TGTGCCAGCAGCCAAGTCCCCGCGGGGTCTAGCACAGATACGCAGTATTTT. It is translated as CASSQVPAGSSTDTQYF.

The DNA for the CDR3 is TGTGCCTGCTGCGCGGGGGCGGTTGGTAAAGCTTTCTTT. Amino acids: CACCAGAVGKAFF. J is TRBJ1-1 and V is TRBV27; a possible D gene is TRBD1 (6 bases). Germline loops: CDR1 MNHEY, CDR2 SMNVEV (reference sequence). V was pared by 11 bases and J by 9 bases, with 22 bases between. The CDR3 length is 13 residues.

The V and J genes are TRBV5-1 and TRBJ1-3; D unclear. V was cut by 0 bases and J by 4 bases, with 8 bases left in between. From germline, CDR1 is SGHRS and CDR2 YFSETQ. The length of the CDR3 is 14 residues. CDR3 in amino acids: CASSLASGGNTIYF. The DNA of the CDR3 is TGCGCCAGCAGCTTGGCCAGCGGCGGAAACACCATATATTTT.

The rearrangement links TRBV28 to TRBJ1-2; D gene uncertain. Trimming cost V 5 bases and J 5 bases, with 9 bases left between them. Per the germline V gene, CDR1 is MDHEN and CDR2 is SYDVKM. The CDR3 contains 12 residues. The CDR3 DNA follows: TGTGCCAGCAGTCTCCCCCCTTATGGCTACACCTTC. Its translation: CASSLPPYGYTF.

This rearrangement joins TRBV6-5 to TRBJ2-5; D may be TRBD1 (6 bases). With 6 bases removed from V and 4 bases from J, the gap between germline ends came to 18 bases. In germline, CDR1 is MNHEY, CDR2 SVGAGI. This CDR3 is built from 15 residues. In nucleotides, the CDR3 is TGTGCCAGCAGCCCCGGCTCCGGGACATTAGAGACCCAGTACTTC. Its translation is CASSPGSGTLETQYF.

V and J are TRBV10-3 and TRBJ1-1, with D hard to call. Germline values: CDR1 ENHRY, CDR2 SYGVKD. The V gene lost 3 bases and the J gene lost 4 bases, with 12 bases spanning the gap. The CDR3 is 14 residues long. The CDR3 region is CAISDPGRGTEAFF. The CDR3 region has the DNA TGTGCCATCAGTGACCCGGGGAGAGGCACTGAAGCTTTCTTT.

The V gene is TRBV7-9, the J gene TRBJ2-7; unclear D gene. Trimming shortened V by 1 base and J by 9 bases, and 10 bases separated the two germline ends. This CDR3 spans 12 amino acids. In germline, CDR1 is SEHNR, CDR2 FQNEAQ (reference sequence). Written as DNA, the CDR3 is TGTGCCAGCAGCTTAGAGAGGTCCGGGCAGTACTTC. It encodes CASSLERSGQYF.